Below, 7 T cell receptor beta chains from the same sample are listed, as sequenced in a study of beta chain features in type 1 diabetes. These receptors' antigens are unknown. Every isolated RNA sample was fully reverse transcribed, so sequencing captured expressed TCRB transcripts. Generated by immunoSEQ multiplex PCR, the TCRdb table keeps only in-frame clones and is missing some. The table records a few hundred thousand clones, roughly 24% of them present only once. Regarding the study as a whole: Moderately but significantly shorter TCRB CDR3s were found in Type 1 diabetes patients in all four CD4+ subsets.

Source material: naive CD4+ T cells from blood. All receptors come from a woman aged 30 to 39 with type 1 diabetes.

The chain carries TRBV7-9 and TRBJ2-1, with D perhaps matching TRBD2 (5 bases). The CDR3 spans 14 residues. CDR1 and CDR2 (germline): SEHNR, FQNEAQ (reference sequence). V shed 4 bases and J shed 10 bases, with 17 bases lying between them. CDR3 DNA sequence: TGTGCCAGCAGCTCCCAGGACTTCCCGGTGGAGCAGTTCTTC. This gives the protein CASSSQDFPVEQFF.

This chain connects TRBV4-2 to TRBJ1-2; no definite D call. This CDR3 has 13 residues. Per germline, CDR1 LGHNA and CDR2 YNFKEQ. Trimming took off 2 bases at V and 2 bases at J, with 6 bases between the two ends. CDR3 in amino acids: CASSQQENYGYTF. DNA for the CDR3: TGTGCCAGCAGCCAACAGGAAAACTATGGCTACACCTTC.

V usage is TRBV4-1 and J usage is TRBJ1-5, with 7 positions matching TRBD1. Germline CDR1 is MGHRA and CDR2 is YSYEKL. The CDR3 is made up of 18 amino acids. Trimming cost V 3 bases and J 2 bases; bases outside gene matches: 13. DNA of the CDR3: TGCGCCAGCAGCCACTCCGGACAGGCGGGAATAGGCAATCAGCCCCAGCATTTT. Protein: CASSHSGQAGIGNQPQHF.

This clone was detected a few times. Within the sample, other DNA sequences also encode this same CDR3. V gene TRBV29-1 combines with J gene TRBJ1-5, with D hard to call. V gave up 0 bases and J gave up 6 bases, with 6 bases separating them. The CDR3 has 12 residues. Germline V gene data show CDR1 as SQVTM and CDR2 as ANQGSEA. As DNA, the CDR3 is TGCAGCGTTGAAGATCCCGGTCAGCCCCAGCATTTT. Its translation: CSVEDPGQPQHF. The full variable domain, with the rest looked up from reference TRBV29-1 and TRBJ1-5, is SAVISQKPSRDICQRGTSLTIQCQVDSQVTMMFWYRQQPGQSLTLIATANQGSEATYESGFVIDKFPISRPNLTFSTLTVSNMSPEDSSIYLCSVEDPGQPQHFGDGTRLSIL.

This chain links TRBV2 with TRBJ2-5, with D perhaps matching TRBD2 (6 bases). CDR1 and CDR2 from the germline V gene are SNHLY and FYNNEI. This CDR3 region has 14 residues. V lost 3 bases to trimming and J lost 4 bases, with 12 bases between them. The CDR3 reads CASSDPPGVETQYF. In DNA form, the CDR3 reads TGTGCCAGCAGTGACCCCCCGGGAGTAGAGACCCAGTACTTC.

The V and J genes are TRBV5-1 and TRBJ2-3; TRBD2 is a possible D gene (6 bases). CDR1 and CDR2 from the germline V gene are SGHRS and YFSETQ. Trimming pared 0 bases from V and 0 bases from J, leaving 11 bases between. The CDR3 is 16 amino acids. CDR3 in DNA: TGCGCCAGCAGCTTGGCCGGGGGATCAAGCACAGATACGCAGTATTTT. Protein sequence: CASSLAGGSSTDTQYF.

There are a few counts of this clone. The rearrangement joins TRBV7-9 to TRBJ2-5; D may be TRBD2 (8 bases). CDR3 length: 14 residues. With 3 bases removed from V and 5 bases from J, the gap between germline ends came to 13 bases. CDR1 and CDR2 from the germline V gene are SEHNR and FQNEAQ (reference sequence). The CDR3 nucleotides read TGTGCCAGCAGCTTCTTAGCGGGACAGGAGACCCAGTACTTC. It encodes CASSFLAGQETQYF.